One and the same sample provided the 10 T cell receptor beta chains below, sequenced in a study of OX40 agonist ivuxolimab in advanced cancers. Profiling relied on immunoSEQ multiplex PCR, and the TCRdb table lists in-frame clones only, not all of them. Among roughly 41,000 clones listed, approximately 80% were seen once. Source: CD4+ or CD8+ T cells sorted from blood, taken in a trial of the OX40 agonist ivuxolimab. These receptor sequences come from an adult with an advanced solid tumor such as melanoma, head and neck, liver or kidney cancer.

The chain is built from TRBV28 and TRBJ1-5; weak D call: TRBD1 (5 bases). This CDR3 is 12 amino acids long. V gave up 7 bases and J gave up 11 bases, with 15 bases separating them. Looked up from germline, CDR1 is MDHEN and CDR2 is SYDVKM. CDR3 bases: TGTGCCAGCACCCCCAAGGGACTGGCCCAGCATTTT. It codes for CASTPKGLAQHF. The full variable domain, in which reference TRBV28 and TRBJ1-5 provide the parts outside the CDR3, is DVKVTQSSRYLVKRTGEKVFLECVQDMDHENMFWYRQDPGLGLRLIYFSYDVKMKEKGDIPEGYSVSREKKERFSLILESASTNQTSMYLCASTPKGLAQHFGDGTRLSIL.

This rearrangement joins TRBV7-8 to TRBJ2-5; a weak D match, TRBD2 (6 bases). The J call is doubtful: the DNA matches TRBJ2-7 better. Germline V CDR1 and CDR2: SGHVS, FQNEAQ. The CDR3 is made up of 13 amino acids. The CDR3 loop reads CASSLVRGYEQYF. CDR3 coding DNA: TGTGCCAGCAGCTTAGTGCGGGGCTACGAGCAGTACTTC.

This clone appeared a few times. This chain connects TRBV7-8 to TRBJ1-6; 7 bases fit TRBD1. The CDR3 has 14 residues. V shed 4 bases and J 10 bases; nucleotides not matched to a gene: 7. Germline loops: CDR1 SGHVS, CDR2 FQNEAQ. CDR3 protein: CASSSQPGGSPLHF. CDR3 DNA: TGTGCCAGCAGCTCCCAGCCAGGGGGATCACCCCTCCACTTT. Combining the CDR3 with reference TRBV7-8 and TRBJ1-6 gives the whole variable domain GAGVSQSPRYKVAKRGQDVALRCDPISGHVSLFWYQQALGQGPEFLTYFQNEAQLDKSGLPSDRFFAERPEGSVSTLKIQRTQQEDSAVYLCASSSQPGGSPLHFGNGTRLTVT.

This clone was found a few times. The chain joins TRBV10-3 to TRBJ1-2; D is unclear. CDR3 length equals 14 residues. Germline CDR1 is ENHRY and CDR2 is SYGVKD. Deletions cut 3 bases from V and 2 bases from J, with 10 bases between. The CDR3 is CAISDGSLNYGYTF. The CDR3 DNA reads TGTGCCATCAGTGATGGCAGTCTCAACTATGGCTACACCTTC.

The CDR3 DNA sequence: TGCGCCAGCAGCTTGGGCAGGGGGCAGAACAATGAGCAGTTCTTC. Translation: CASSLGRGQNNEQFF. The chain couples TRBV5-1 to TRBJ2-1; TRBD1 matches at 8 bases. The CDR3 covers 15 residues. The germline V gene has CDR1 SGHRS and CDR2 YFSETQ. J was trimmed by 5 bases and V by 0 bases; bases with no gene match: 4.

The chain joins TRBV10-3 to TRBJ1-1; D is uncertain. The germline V gene has CDR1 ENHRY and CDR2 SYGVKD. The CDR3 consists of 14 residues. V was clipped by 3 bases and J by 10 bases, with 18 bases between them. CDR3 amino acids: CAISERGGRVGAFF. The CDR3 DNA follows: TGTGCCATCAGTGAACGGGGTGGACGAGTCGGAGCTTTCTTT.

J is TRBJ1-1 and V is TRBV10-1, with D uncertain. Trimming cost V 10 bases and J 4 bases, with 10 bases left between them. This CDR3 region has 11 residues. CDR1 and CDR2 from the germline V gene are WNHNN and SYGVQD (reference sequence). The CDR3 DNA is TGCGCCACTCTTGGGTCCACTGAAGCTTTCTTT. As protein: CATLGSTEAFF.

This clone has just one count. The rearrangement joins TRBV6-1 to TRBJ1-1; TRBD1 might be the D (6 bases). V shed 6 bases and J shed 4 bases, with 18 bases lying between them. Germline V gives CDR1 MNHNS, CDR2 SASEGT. This CDR3 is 15 amino acids long. The DNA of the CDR3 is TGTGCCAGCAGCCTTGACAGGCTGAGGGGCACTGAAGCTTTCTTT. Translated, it gives CASSLDRLRGTEAFF.

The J gene is TRBJ2-2, the V gene TRBV19, with D unresolved. The germline V gene has CDR1 LNHDA and CDR2 SQIVND (reference sequence). The CDR3 is 13 amino acids. The V end lost 1 base, the J end lost 7 bases, and 7 bases lay between the germline ends. DNA of the CDR3: TGTGCCAGTAGTATAGTTAGTAACGGGGAGCTGTTTTTT. Translated: CASSIVSNGELFF.

This chain connects TRBV2 to TRBJ1-2, with D possibly TRBD1 on 6 matching bases. Trimming took off 3 bases at V and 8 bases at J, with 16 bases between the two ends. Looked up from germline, CDR1 is SNHLY and CDR2 is FYNNEI. The CDR3 runs to 14 residues. The CDR3 region is CASSELGALEGYTF. DNA for the CDR3: TGTGCCAGCAGTGAGTTGGGGGCGTTGGAAGGCTACACCTTC.